Presented here are 32 T cell receptor beta chains from one specimen sequenced in a study of T-cell reconstitution after alpha-beta-depleted transplantation in children. Unique molecular identifiers featured in how the TCRbeta library was prepared. TCRdb reanalysed the PCR reads using MiXCR and keeps one entry per CDR3 protein. The sample holds about 540,000 distinct CDR3 sequences, roughly 18% seen once. The specimen was PBMCs from the stem cell graft donor, collected from the stem cell graft. All receptors derive from a human donor who donated a stem cell graft to a child with acute lymphoblastic leukemia.

This clonotype was seen a few times. The chain combines TRBV11-1 with TRBJ2-1; no firm D call. In germline, CDR1 is SGHAT, CDR2 FQDESV (reference sequence). V lost 5 bases to trimming and J lost 4 bases, with 12 bases between them. CDR3 length: 14 residues. CDR3: CASSPREAYNEQFF. CDR3 bases: TGTGCCAGCAGCCCCCGCGAGGCGTACAATGAGCAGTTCTTC.

Only a few counts were recorded for this clonotype. This chain joins TRBV7-9 and TRBJ1-2; TRBD1 matches at 7 bases. The CDR3 spans 13 residues. Germline CDR1 reads SEHNR; CDR2 reads FQNEAQ (reference sequence). Losses at the gene ends were 6 bases for V and 3 bases for J; bases not matched to a gene: 4. CDR3 residues: CASRPGQHYGYTF. CDR3 coding DNA: TGTGCCAGCAGGCCGGGACAGCACTATGGCTACACCTTC.

The chain employs TRBV12-3 or TRBV12-4 and TRBJ2-1; D unclear. This CDR3 region has 14 residues. Trimming took off 6 bases at V and 8 bases at J, with 17 bases between the two ends. The CDR3 DNA reads as TGTGCCAGCAGCCTATTTTCTATTCAGGATGAGCAGTTCTTC. Protein product: CASSLFSIQDEQFF.

This chain uses TRBV6-1 with TRBJ1-2; 8 bases match TRBD1. Looked up from germline, CDR1 is MNHNS and CDR2 is SASEGT. V gave up 3 bases and J gave up 3 bases; unmatched junction bases: 6. CDR3 size: 15 residues. For the CDR3, the DNA is TGTGCCAGCAGTGATCGGACAGGGCAGGACTATGGCTACACCTTC. This sequence encodes CASSDRTGQDYGYTF.

The rearrangement links TRBV6-1 to TRBJ2-7, with D possibly TRBD1 on 5 matching bases. This CDR3 contains 16 residues. Per germline, CDR1 MNHNS and CDR2 SASEGT. The ends were cut back, 0 bases at V and 0 bases at J, with 12 bases in the middle. CDR3: CASSEAWGDYSYEQYF. CDR3 sequence (DNA): TGTGCCAGCAGTGAAGCATGGGGCGATTACTCCTACGAGCAGTACTTC.

This chain joins TRBV20-1 and TRBJ2-1; D unresolved. The CDR3 spans 13 residues. V lost 6 bases to trimming and J lost 2 bases, with 11 bases between them. Germline lookup yields CDR1 DFQATT and CDR2 SNEGSKA (reference sequence). The CDR3 spells CSAPLGTYNEQFF. The CDR3 nucleotides are TGCAGTGCCCCTCTGGGGACCTACAATGAGCAGTTCTTC.

V is TRBV2 and J is TRBJ1-2; weak D call: TRBD1 (6 bases). The ends were cut back, 5 bases at V and 7 bases at J, with 20 bases in the middle. Per germline, CDR1 SNHLY and CDR2 FYNNEI. The CDR3 consists of 15 residues. CDR3 DNA sequence: TGTGCCAGCAGTCCACAGGGCCTCGTATTGTTTGGCTACACCTTC. Translating it yields CASSPQGLVLFGYTF. Looking up the rest from reference TRBV2 and TRBJ1-2 gives the full variable domain: EPEVTQTPSHQVTQMGQEVILRCVPISNHLYFYWYRQILGQKVEFLVSFYNNEISEKSEIFDDQFSVERPDGSNFTLKIRSTKLEDSAMYFCASSPQGLVLFGYTFGSGTRLTVV.

V is TRBV4-2 and J is TRBJ2-1, with 9 bases that match TRBD2. Trimming removed 0 bases from V and 9 bases from J; junction bases left unmatched: 12. The CDR3 loop spans 17 amino acids. Germline-derived CDR1 and CDR2 are LGHNA and YNFKEQ. This CDR3 reads CASSQDGERGLAAEQFF. CDR3 sequence (DNA): TGTGCCAGCAGCCAAGACGGTGAGAGGGGACTAGCAGCTGAGCAGTTCTTC.

The J gene is TRBJ2-1, the V gene TRBV15; no definite D call. This CDR3 is built from 13 residues. Looked up from germline, CDR1 is LNHNV and CDR2 is YYDKDF (reference sequence). With 0 bases removed from V and 4 bases from J, the gap between germline ends came to 4 bases. CDR3: CATSREVYNEQFF. The DNA of the CDR3 is TGTGCCACCAGCAGAGAAGTTTACAATGAGCAGTTCTTC.

The rearrangement joins TRBV4-1 to TRBJ2-1; D remains unclear. Trimming took off 4 bases at V and 4 bases at J, with 11 bases between the two ends. CDR1 and CDR2 from the germline V gene are MGHRA and YSYEKL. This CDR3 has 14 residues. The CDR3 spells CASSLLFDYNEQFF. DNA for the CDR3: TGCGCCAGCAGCCTACTATTTGATTACAATGAGCAGTTCTTC.

A few counts support this clonotype. The chain is built from TRBV3-1 and TRBJ2-1, with 12 bases aligning to TRBD2. There are 20 residues in the CDR3. Germline V lookup: CDR1 LGHDT, CDR2 YNNKEL (reference sequence). The ends lost 1 base at V and 0 bases at J; junction bases unmatched: 10. The CDR3 loop reads CASSQVFELAGGSSYNEQFF. The CDR3 DNA follows: TGTGCCAGCAGCCAAGTGTTTGAACTAGCGGGGGGTAGCTCCTACAATGAGCAGTTCTTC.

V and J are TRBV6-6 and TRBJ2-7; D remains unclear. Germline V lookup: CDR1 MNHNY, CDR2 SVGAGI (reference sequence). The CDR3 is 12 amino acids. V shed 6 bases and J shed 3 bases, with 9 bases lying between them. CDR3 protein: CASSRVFYEQYF. CDR3 bases: TGTGCCAGCAGCCGTGTTTTCTACGAGCAGTACTTC.

V is TRBV27 and J is TRBJ2-6, with D possibly called TRBD1 or TRBD2 (6 bases each). Trimming removed 7 bases at V and 4 bases at J, with 17 bases between. Germline CDR1 is MNHEY and CDR2 is SMNVEV (reference sequence). This CDR3 has 16 amino acids. The CDR3 is CASTRGGGLGANVLTF. In DNA, the CDR3 is TGTGCCAGCACCAGAGGAGGGGGGCTCGGGGCCAACGTCCTGACTTTC. The variable domain in full, with the rest retrieved from reference TRBV27 and TRBJ2-6, is EAQVTQNPRYLITVTGKKLTVTCSQNMNHEYMSWYRQDPGLGLRQIYYSMNVEVTDKGDVPEGYKVSRKEKRNFPLILESPSPNQTSLYFCASTRGGGLGANVLTFGAGSRLTVL.

V and J are TRBV5-4 and TRBJ2-2, with TRBD1 as a possible D gene (5 bases). Germline V gene sequence: CDR1 SGHNT, CDR2 YYREEE (reference sequence). Trimming took 0 bases from V and 7 from J, leaving 22 bases between them. The CDR3 contains 18 residues. CDR3 in amino acids: CASSLVTVGRSQGGELFF. The CDR3 DNA reads TGTGCCAGCAGCTTGGTAACCGTGGGGCGGTCCCAGGGCGGGGAGCTGTTTTTT. The full variable domain, completed using reference TRBV5-4 and TRBJ2-2, is ETGVTQSPTHLIKTRGQQVTLRCSSQSGHNTVSWYQQALGQGPQFIFQYYREEENGRGNFPPRFSGLQFPNYSSELNVNALELDDSALYLCASSLVTVGRSQGGELFFGEGSRLTVL.

The V and J genes are TRBV28 and TRBJ2-6, with D maybe TRBD2 (5 bases). Germline-derived CDR1 and CDR2 are MDHEN and SYDVKM. This CDR3 spans 17 amino acids. Trimming took off 11 bases at V and 1 base at J, with 21 bases between the two ends. CDR3 bases: TGTGCCGAGTCGGACTCCTACTTTAAATCTGGGGCCAACGTCCTGACTTTC. Its protein is CAESDSYFKSGANVLTF.

This clonotype has only a few counts. The chain couples TRBV12-3 or TRBV12-4 to TRBJ2-3; 8 positions match TRBD2. This CDR3 region has 16 residues. V shed 5 bases and J 7 bases; nucleotides not matched to a gene: 14. The CDR3 coding sequence is TGTGCCAGCAGTACGGGACTAGGCCGAAGACCTAATACGCAGTATTTT. Amino acid sequence: CASSTGLGRRPNTQYF.

V usage is TRBV20-1 and J usage is TRBJ2-5; 8 bases are shared with TRBD2. Germline CDR1 DFQATT, CDR2 SNEGSKA (reference sequence). The CDR3 sequence is 15 residues long. Trimming removed 0 bases from V and 1 base from J; junction bases left unmatched: 4. The CDR3 reads CSARDITSGQETQYF. The CDR3 DNA follows: TGCAGTGCTAGAGATATAACTAGCGGCCAAGAGACCCAGTACTTC.

This clonotype showed up just once. The genes are TRBV11-2 and TRBJ2-5; 9 nucleotides match TRBD2. J lost 2 bases, V lost 4 bases, and 14 bases had no gene match. The CDR3 has 18 residues. CDR1 is SGHAT and CDR2 is FQNNGV in the germline V gene. The CDR3 loop reads CASSSLGLAPNPQETQYF. Here the CDR3 DNA reads TGTGCCAGCAGCTCACTCGGACTAGCGCCTAACCCTCAAGAGACCCAGTACTTC.

The chain carries TRBV4-1 and TRBJ1-5; D gene ambiguous. V lost 1 base, J lost 9 bases, and 10 bases lay in between. The CDR3 has 13 amino acids. Germline loops: CDR1 MGHRA, CDR2 YSYEKL. The CDR3 sequence: CASSQVGDSPQHF. The CDR3 DNA sequence: TGCGCCAGCAGCCAAGTCGGGGATTCGCCCCAGCATTTT.

This clonotype was observed a handful of times. The chain has TRBV7-9 and TRBJ2-7, with D perhaps matching TRBD2 (6 bases). The CDR3 runs to 15 residues. The V end lost 0 bases, the J end lost 2 bases, and 11 bases lay between the germline ends. Germline loops: CDR1 SEHNR, CDR2 FQNEAQ (reference sequence). The CDR3 nucleotides read TGTGCCAGCAGCTTAGCCGGGGGTAAGGCCTACGAGCAGTACTTC. Translating it yields CASSLAGGKAYEQYF.

This clonotype turned up a few times. The chain couples TRBV10-2 to TRBJ2-1; D unclear. This CDR3 has 15 residues. Germline V gene data show CDR1 as WSHSY and CDR2 as SAAADI. V gave up 2 bases and J gave up 8 bases, with 16 bases separating them. The CDR3 reads CASSEGLTAGDEQFF. CDR3 sequence (DNA): TGCGCCAGCAGTGAGGGCTTGACGGCAGGTGATGAGCAGTTCTTC.

This clonotype was counted between two and nine times. V and J are TRBV24-1 and TRBJ2-1, with 8 nucleotides matching TRBD1. The trim removed 5 bases at V and 4 bases at J, leaving 9 bases unmatched. The CDR3 contains 16 residues. Germline V gives CDR1 KGHDR, CDR2 SFDVKD. This CDR3 reads CATSGLYGTGYNEQFF. The CDR3 DNA sequence: TGTGCCACCAGTGGCCTCTACGGGACAGGTTACAATGAGCAGTTCTTC.

CDR3 loop: CSASAPFTSGGAKNIQYF. As DNA, the CDR3 is TGCAGTGCTAGCGCGCCCTTTACTAGCGGGGGCGCCAAAAACATTCAGTACTTC. The chain recombines TRBV20-1 with TRBJ2-4; 11 nucleotides align to TRBD2. This CDR3 is built from 18 residues. Germline V gene sequence: CDR1 DFQATT, CDR2 SNEGSKA (reference sequence). The junction had 11 bases not matched to a gene; V was cut back by 3 bases and J by 1 base.

This clonotype was found a few times. The chain couples TRBV20-1 to TRBJ2-5; 16 bases are a match to TRBD2. Germline V gene data show CDR1 as DFQATT and CDR2 as SNEGSKA (reference sequence). J was trimmed by 7 bases and V by 3 bases; bases with no gene match: 8. This CDR3 region has 16 residues. CDR3 region: CSARAGTSGGAGTQYF. DNA of the CDR3: TGCAGTGCTAGGGCCGGGACTAGCGGGGGGGCCGGGACCCAGTACTTC.

This clonotype was seen more than once but under ten times. This rearrangement joins TRBV5-1 to TRBJ2-7, with 9 positions matching TRBD2. The V and J ends lost 2 bases and 2 bases, in that order; junction bases with no gene match: 2. This CDR3 comprises 14 residues. From germline, CDR1 is SGHRS and CDR2 YFSETQ. The CDR3 nucleotides are TGCGCCAGCAGCTTCTGGACTAGCGCCTACGAGCAGTACTTC. It translates to CASSFWTSAYEQYF.

This clonotype was recorded a few times. The chain has TRBV5-1 and TRBJ2-6; D is possibly TRBD2 (5 bases). The CDR3 loop spans 18 amino acids. Trimming pared 1 base from V and 0 bases from J, leaving 14 bases between. In germline, CDR1 is SGHRS, CDR2 YFSETQ. The CDR3 coding sequence is TGCGCCAGCAGCTTGTCTTCGGGATGGCGCTCTGGGGCCAACGTCCTGACTTTC. Protein sequence: CASSLSSGWRSGANVLTF.

The gene calls are TRBV16 and TRBJ1-6; no reliable D call. Trimming removed 5 bases at V and 4 bases at J, with 15 bases between. This CDR3 has 16 amino acids. CDR1 is KGHSY, CDR2 FQNENV, per germline. The CDR3 nucleotides are TGTGCCAGCAGCTCCGGGCTGCTCTGTTATAATTCACCCCTCCACTTT. Its translation: CASSSGLLCYNSPLHF.

This clonotype was seen more than once but under ten times. CDR3: CSVEGRAEAFF. Here the CDR3 DNA reads TGCAGCGTTGAAGGCAGGGCTGAAGCTTTCTTT. The chain has TRBV29-1 and TRBJ1-1; maybe TRBD1 (5 bases). V was trimmed by 1 base and J by 6 bases, leaving 6 bases between them. This CDR3 is 11 amino acids long. Germline values: CDR1 SQVTM, CDR2 ANQGSEA.

This clonotype has just a few counts. This rearrangement joins TRBV5-1 to TRBJ2-7; D is undetermined. There are 15 residues in the CDR3. Per the germline V gene, CDR1 is SGHRS and CDR2 is YFSETQ. Trimming cost V 4 bases and J 2 bases, with 16 bases left between them. CDR3 DNA sequence: TGCGCCAGCAGCCTGGCCCGGGCAGCCACCTACGAGCAGTACTTC. Its protein product is CASSLARAATYEQYF.

The chain joins TRBV27 to TRBJ2-3; D unresolved. This CDR3 region has 14 residues. In germline, CDR1 is MNHEY, CDR2 SMNVEV (reference sequence). Deletions cut 2 bases from V and 4 bases from J, with 10 bases between. In nucleotides, the CDR3 is TGTGCCAGCAGTTTAGTGGTAGCAGCAGATACGCAGTATTTT. Amino acids: CASSLVVAADTQYF.

This chain connects TRBV6-1 to TRBJ2-7; possible D gene TRBD1, 5 bases. V was shortened by 10 bases and J by 2 bases, with 24 bases between the two germline ends. CDR1 is MNHNS and CDR2 is SASEGT in the germline V gene. The CDR3 contains 16 residues. The CDR3 DNA follows: TGTGCCATCCAAGATCCTACGAACAGGAGAACCTACGAGCAGTACTTC. It specifies CAIQDPTNRRTYEQYF.

About this clonotype: The junction shows a germline mismatch at one end, possibly a read error. The chain carries TRBV3-1 and TRBJ2-5, with 7 bases matching TRBD1. Per germline, CDR1 LGHDT and CDR2 YNNKEL (reference sequence). The CDR3 has 14 residues. The CDR3 bases are TGTGCCAGCAGCCCCCGAGGGGGCGGTCAGACCCATTACTTC. Protein sequence: CASSPRGGGQTHYF.